Presented here are 14 T cell receptor beta chains from one specimen sequenced in a study of response to subunit inactivated influenza vaccine. A single record per CDR3 protein comes from TCRdb applying MiXCR to the RT-PCR reads. The table shows hundreds of thousands of distinct CDR3 sequences, with 12% occurring only once. The sample in question was PBMCs from blood, obtained on the day of vaccination. These receptors came from a man aged 50-60 years who received an inactivated influenza vaccine.

The sample holds a few counts of this clonotype. The chain has TRBV5-6 and TRBJ1-6; D is uncertain. The CDR3 has 14 amino acids. The germline V and J ends were trimmed by 0 bases and 7 bases, with 8 bases remaining between them. Germline loops: CDR1 SGHDT, CDR2 YYEEEE. CDR3 bases: TGTGCCAGCAGCTTGGTTTACTCAAATTCACCCCTCCACTTT. Encoded protein: CASSLVYSNSPLHF.

The chain carries TRBV12-1 and TRBJ2-1; the D segment call TRBD2 is taken from the table without a DNA check. TRBV12-1 is a pseudogene segment. This CDR3 comprises 17 residues. CDR3 sequence reads: CASSSTSGGAKNNEQFF. The CDR3 region has the DNA TGTGCCAGCAGCTCAACTAGCGGGGGTGCTAAAAACAATGAGCAGTTCTTC.

V gene TRBV7-8 combines with J gene TRBJ1-3, with D possibly matching TRBD1 (5 bases). The CDR3 is 17 residues long. The germline V gene has CDR1 SGHVS and CDR2 FQNEAQ. V was pared by 0 bases and J by 4 bases, with 16 bases between. This chain's CDR3 is CASSLALGRQPGNTIYF. Here the CDR3 DNA reads TGTGCCAGCAGCTTAGCACTAGGCCGACAGCCAGGAAACACCATATATTTT.

The V and J genes are TRBV15 and TRBJ2-5, with 8 bases identical to TRBD1. This CDR3 has 14 residues. J was trimmed by 4 bases and V by 5 bases; bases with no gene match: 6. The germline CDR1 and CDR2 sequences are LNHNV and YYDKDF (reference sequence). CDR3 coding DNA: TGTGCCACCAGCCCTCGGACAGGGCGAGAGACCCAGTACTTC. It codes for CATSPRTGRETQYF.

This clonotype occurred many times. The V gene is TRBV29-1, the J gene TRBJ2-1; 7 bases line up with TRBD2. Germline V gene sequence: CDR1 SQVTM, CDR2 ANQGSEA. The CDR3 has 12 amino acids. With V trimmed by 7 bases and J by 1 base, 1 base remained unmatched. CDR3 region: CSASGSYNEQFF. The CDR3 coding sequence is TGCAGCGCTAGCGGATCCTACAATGAGCAGTTCTTC.

This clonotype was seen more than once but under ten times. The rearrangement links TRBV20-1 to TRBJ2-7, with D possibly matching TRBD2 (6 bases). Germline CDR1 DFQATT, CDR2 SNEGSKA (reference sequence). The CDR3 loop spans 14 amino acids. V dropped 5 bases and J dropped 4 bases, with 18 bases sitting between them. This CDR3 is CSAWALAGHYEQYF. The DNA of the CDR3 is TGCAGTGCTTGGGCCCTGGCGGGGCATTACGAGCAGTACTTC.

The V gene is TRBV6-2 or TRBV6-3, the J gene TRBJ2-7, with TRBD1 matching 7 bases. The junction had 11 bases not matched to a gene; V was cut back by 6 bases and J by 3 bases. The CDR3 extends over 15 amino acids. Germline V CDR1 and CDR2: MNHEY, SVGEGT. CDR3 nucleotide sequence: TGTGCCAGCAGGCCCGAGGGACAGCGTCTCTACGAGCAGTACTTC. Translating it yields CASRPEGQRLYEQYF.

This clonotype has more than one count but fewer than ten. The chain carries TRBV27 and TRBJ1-1; 8 bases map to TRBD1. V trimming: 6 bases; J trimming: 1 base; junction bases outside the gene matches: 4. This CDR3 spans 14 amino acids. Germline V gene data show CDR1 as MNHEY and CDR2 as SMNVEV (reference sequence). CDR3 sequence reads: CASRLTGANTEAFF. The CDR3 nucleotides are TGTGCCAGCAGGCTGACAGGGGCGAACACTGAAGCTTTCTTT.

In regard to this clonotype: A much larger clone differs from this one at a single base, so this may be a read error. In DNA form, the CDR3 reads TGCGCCAGCGGCCAAGATTGGGATCAGCCCCAGCATTTT. Encoded protein: CASGQDWDQPQHF. The rearrangement links TRBV4-1 to TRBJ1-5; D is uncertain. This CDR3 spans 13 amino acids. The V gene's germline CDR1 is MGHRA and CDR2 YSYEKL.

The DNA of the CDR3 is TGCGCCAGCAGCCAGGGACAGGGGATTCAGAATGAGCAGTACTTC. It encodes CASSQGQGIQNEQYF. The rearrangement joins TRBV4-1 to TRBJ2-1, with 10 bases that match TRBD1. The DNA end lines up better with TRBJ2-7; the J call may be wrong. The CDR3 length is 15 residues. Germline CDR1 MGHRA, CDR2 YSYEKL.

This clonotype occurred once. V and J are TRBV19 and TRBJ2-3; 7 bases agree with TRBD1. CDR3 length: 13 residues. Germline V gene lookup returns CDR1 LNHDA and CDR2 SQIVND (reference sequence). J lost 6 bases, V lost 3 bases, and 3 bases had no gene match. The CDR3 protein is CASSIGGQDTQYF. In nucleotides, the CDR3 is TGTGCCAGTAGTATTGGGGGACAGGATACGCAGTATTTT. Together with reference TRBV19 and TRBJ2-3, the CDR3 gives the full variable domain: DGGITQSPKYLFRKEGQNVTLSCEQNLNHDAMYWYRQDPGQGLRLIYYSQIVNDFQKGDIAEGYSVSREKKESFPLTVTSAQKNPTAFYLCASSIGGQDTQYFGPGTRLTVL.

This clonotype was recorded at least ten times. V gene TRBV24-1 combines with J gene TRBJ2-5, with a tentative D call TRBD2 (6 bases). In germline, CDR1 is KGHDR, CDR2 SFDVKD. This CDR3 has 15 amino acids. The V end was cut by 5 bases, the J end by 0 bases, with 12 bases between. CDR3 in amino acids: CATSVGWEDQETQYF. CDR3 bases: TGTGCCACCAGTGTCGGGTGGGAGGACCAAGAGACCCAGTACTTC.

This clonotype was seen only a few times. V and J are TRBV5-5 and TRBJ2-7; possible D gene TRBD2, 5 bases. V lost 0 bases to trimming and J lost 2 bases, with 9 bases between them. The CDR3 is made up of 14 amino acids. Germline CDR1 is SGHKS and CDR2 is YYEKEE (reference sequence). CDR3: CASSLGGIAYEQYF. The CDR3 DNA follows: TGTGCCAGCAGCTTGGGAGGGATTGCCTACGAGCAGTACTTC.

In this sample, this clonotype turned up a few times. The J gene is TRBJ2-7, the V gene TRBV20-1; tentatively, D is TRBD1 (6 bases). CDR1 is DFQATT, CDR2 SNEGSKA, per germline (reference sequence). The CDR3 runs to 16 residues. The V and J ends lost 3 bases and 2 bases respectively, with 20 bases between them. Written as DNA, the CDR3 is TGCAGTGCTAGGCCCCAAGGGTACAGGGCCCCCTACGAGCAGTACTTC. Translating it yields CSARPQGYRAPYEQYF.